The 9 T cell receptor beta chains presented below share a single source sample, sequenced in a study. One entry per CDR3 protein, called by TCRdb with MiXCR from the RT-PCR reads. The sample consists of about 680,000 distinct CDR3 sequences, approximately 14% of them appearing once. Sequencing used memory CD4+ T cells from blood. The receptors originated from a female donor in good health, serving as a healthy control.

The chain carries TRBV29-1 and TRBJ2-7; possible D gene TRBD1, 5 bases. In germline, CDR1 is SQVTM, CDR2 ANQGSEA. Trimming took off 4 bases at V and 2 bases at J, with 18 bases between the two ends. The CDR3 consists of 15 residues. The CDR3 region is CSVASLQGNTYEQYF. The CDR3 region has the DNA TGCAGCGTTGCAAGCCTCCAGGGTAACACCTACGAGCAGTACTTC.

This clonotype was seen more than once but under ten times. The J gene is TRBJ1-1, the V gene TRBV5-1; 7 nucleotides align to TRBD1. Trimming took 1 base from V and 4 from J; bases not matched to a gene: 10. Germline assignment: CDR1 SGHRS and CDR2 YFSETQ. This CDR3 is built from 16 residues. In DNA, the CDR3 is TGCGCCAGCAGCTTGTTAGGTTTGTCAGGGGGCACTGAAGCTTTCTTT. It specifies CASSLLGLSGGTEAFF.

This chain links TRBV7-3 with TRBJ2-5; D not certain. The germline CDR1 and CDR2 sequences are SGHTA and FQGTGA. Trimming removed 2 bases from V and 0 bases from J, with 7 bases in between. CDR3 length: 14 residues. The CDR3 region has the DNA TGTGCCAGCAGCTTAGACGGACACCAAGAGACCCAGTACTTC. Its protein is CASSLDGHQETQYF. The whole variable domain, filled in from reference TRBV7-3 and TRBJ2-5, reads GAGVSQTPSNKVTEKGKYVELRCDPISGHTALYWYRQSLGQGPEFLIYFQGTGAADDSGLPNDRFFAVRPEGSVSTLKIQRTERGDSAVYLCASSLDGHQETQYFGPGTRLLVL.

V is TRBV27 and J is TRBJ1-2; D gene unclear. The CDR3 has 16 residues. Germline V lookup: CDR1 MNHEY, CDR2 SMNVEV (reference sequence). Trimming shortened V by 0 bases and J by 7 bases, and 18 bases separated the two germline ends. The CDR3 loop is CASSLSFVAGFSGYTF. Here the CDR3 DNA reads TGTGCCAGCAGTTTATCTTTCGTGGCCGGTTTTAGTGGCTACACCTTC.

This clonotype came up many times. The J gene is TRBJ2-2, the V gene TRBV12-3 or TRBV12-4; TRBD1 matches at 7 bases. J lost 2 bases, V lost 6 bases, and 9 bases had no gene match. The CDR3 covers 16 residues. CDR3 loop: CASRPPRDSNTGELFF. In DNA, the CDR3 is TGTGCCAGCAGGCCTCCCCGGGACAGCAACACCGGGGAGCTGTTTTTT.

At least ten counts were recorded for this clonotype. CDR3 loop: CASSLVPFPGTGAYEQYF. The CDR3 DNA sequence: TGTGCCAGCAGCCTCGTTCCGTTCCCCGGGACAGGGGCCTACGAGCAGTACTTC. V usage is TRBV5-5 and J usage is TRBJ2-7, with TRBD1 identical over 10 bases. The V gene's germline CDR1 is SGHKS and CDR2 YYEKEE (reference sequence). This CDR3 comprises 18 residues. Trimming took 4 bases from V and 2 from J; bases not matched to a gene: 15.

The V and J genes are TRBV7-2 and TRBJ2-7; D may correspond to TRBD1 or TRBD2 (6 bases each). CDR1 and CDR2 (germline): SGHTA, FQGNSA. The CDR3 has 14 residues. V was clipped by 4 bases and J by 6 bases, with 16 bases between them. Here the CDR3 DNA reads TGTGCCAGCAGCTCCCGGTTAGGGGGGATCGAGCAGTACTTC. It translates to CASSSRLGGIEQYF.

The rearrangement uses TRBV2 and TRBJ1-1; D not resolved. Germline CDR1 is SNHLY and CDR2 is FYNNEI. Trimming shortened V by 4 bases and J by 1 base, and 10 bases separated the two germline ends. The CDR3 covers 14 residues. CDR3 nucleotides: TGTGCCAGCAGTGCAGCTCCCCCGAACACTGAAGCTTTCTTT. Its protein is CASSAAPPNTEAFF.

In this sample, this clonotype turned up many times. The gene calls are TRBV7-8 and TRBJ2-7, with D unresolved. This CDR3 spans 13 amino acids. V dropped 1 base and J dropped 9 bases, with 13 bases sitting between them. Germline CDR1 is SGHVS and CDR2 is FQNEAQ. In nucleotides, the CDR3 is TGTGCCAGCAGCTTAGTTGTAGACGCATCGCAGTACTTC. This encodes CASSLVVDASQYF.